This T cell receptor beta chain emerged from a study of blood T cell repertoires in COVID-19. Germline V gene data show CDR1 as MNHEY and CDR2 as SVGEGT. The CDR3 extends over 15 amino acids. J gave up 0 bases and V 4 bases, and 1 base lay outside the gene matches. Those designated as exposed participants met a COVID-19 case within 2 weeks before study entry. Generated by immunoSEQ multiplex PCR, the TCRdb table keeps only in-frame clones and is missing some. The profile shows 250,000 or so clones, around 90% of them singletons. The material sequenced was PBMCs or T cells enriched from blood (not recorded which). This TCR came from a man aged 45 to 65 who had been exposed to COVID-19. The J gene is TRBJ2-2, the V gene TRBV6-2 or TRBV6-3; 8 positions match TRBD2. CDR3 nucleotide sequence: TGTGCCAGCAGTTCGACTAGCGCGAACACCGGGGAGCTGTTTTTT. Translating gives CASSSTSANTGELFF.